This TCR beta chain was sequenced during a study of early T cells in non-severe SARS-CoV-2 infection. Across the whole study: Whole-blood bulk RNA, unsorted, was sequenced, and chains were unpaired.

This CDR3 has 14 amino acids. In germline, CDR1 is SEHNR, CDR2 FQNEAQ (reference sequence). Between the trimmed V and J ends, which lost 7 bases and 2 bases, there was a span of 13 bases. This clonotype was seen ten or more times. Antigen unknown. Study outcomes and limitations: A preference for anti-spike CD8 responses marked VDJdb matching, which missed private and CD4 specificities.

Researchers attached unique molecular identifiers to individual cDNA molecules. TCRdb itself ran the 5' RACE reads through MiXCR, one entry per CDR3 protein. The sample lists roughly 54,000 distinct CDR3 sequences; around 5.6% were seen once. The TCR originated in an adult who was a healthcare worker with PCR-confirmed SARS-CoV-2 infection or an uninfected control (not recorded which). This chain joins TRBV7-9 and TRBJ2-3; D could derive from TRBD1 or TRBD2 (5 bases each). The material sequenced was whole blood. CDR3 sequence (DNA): TGTGCCAGCACCCCAGGGAGAAACACAGATACGCAGTATTTT. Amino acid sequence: CASTPGRNTDTQYF.